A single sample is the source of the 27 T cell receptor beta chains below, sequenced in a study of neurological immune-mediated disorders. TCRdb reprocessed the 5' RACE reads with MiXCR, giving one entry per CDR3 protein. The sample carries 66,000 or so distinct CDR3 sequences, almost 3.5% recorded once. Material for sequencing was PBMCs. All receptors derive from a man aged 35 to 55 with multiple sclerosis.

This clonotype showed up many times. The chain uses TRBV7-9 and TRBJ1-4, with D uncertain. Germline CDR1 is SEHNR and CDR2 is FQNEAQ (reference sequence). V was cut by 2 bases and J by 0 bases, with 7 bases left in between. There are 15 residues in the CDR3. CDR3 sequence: CASSLTEATNEKLFF. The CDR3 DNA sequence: TGTGCCAGCAGCTTAACGGAAGCAACTAATGAAAAACTGTTTTTT. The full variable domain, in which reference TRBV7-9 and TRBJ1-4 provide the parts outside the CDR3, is DTGVSQNPRHKITKRGQNVTFRCDPISEHNRLYWYRQTLGQGPEFLTYFQNEAQLEKSRLLSDRFSAERPKGSFSTLEIQRTEQGDSAMYLCASSLTEATNEKLFFGSGTQLSVL.

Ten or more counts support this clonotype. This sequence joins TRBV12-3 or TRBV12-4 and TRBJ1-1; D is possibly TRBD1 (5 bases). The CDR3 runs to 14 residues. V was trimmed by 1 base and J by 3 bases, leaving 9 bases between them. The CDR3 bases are TGTGCCAGCAGTTTAGGTGACAGCTACACTGAAGCTTTCTTT. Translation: CASSLGDSYTEAFF.

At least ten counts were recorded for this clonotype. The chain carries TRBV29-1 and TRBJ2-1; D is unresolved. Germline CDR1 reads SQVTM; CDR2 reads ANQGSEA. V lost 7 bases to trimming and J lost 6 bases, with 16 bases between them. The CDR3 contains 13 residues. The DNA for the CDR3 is TGCAGCGGGGCAGACACCTGGGGCAATGAGCAGTTCTTC. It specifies CSGADTWGNEQFF.

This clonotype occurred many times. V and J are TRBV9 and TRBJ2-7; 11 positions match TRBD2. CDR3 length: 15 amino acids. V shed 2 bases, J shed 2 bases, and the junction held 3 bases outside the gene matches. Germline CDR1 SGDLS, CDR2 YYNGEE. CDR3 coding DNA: TGTGCCAGCAGCGTGGGGACTAGCGGAACCTACGAGCAGTACTTC. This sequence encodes CASSVGTSGTYEQYF. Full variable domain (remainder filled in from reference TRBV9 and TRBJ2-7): DSGVTQTPKHLITATGQRVTLRCSPRSGDLSVYWYQQSLDQGLQFLIQYYNGEERAKGNILERFSAQQFPDLHSELNLSSLELGDSALYFCASSVGTSGTYEQYFGPGTRLTVT.

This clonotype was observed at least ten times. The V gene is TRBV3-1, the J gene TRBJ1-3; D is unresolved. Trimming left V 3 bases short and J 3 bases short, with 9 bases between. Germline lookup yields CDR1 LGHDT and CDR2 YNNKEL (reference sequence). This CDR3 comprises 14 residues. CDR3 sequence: CASSHRTVGNTIYF. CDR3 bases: TGTGCCAGCAGCCACCGGACGGTTGGAAACACCATATATTTT.

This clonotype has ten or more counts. CDR3 residues: CSASLGFVANEKLFF. CDR3 coding DNA: TGCAGTGCTAGTCTGGGTTTCGTGGCTAATGAAAAACTGTTTTTT. The chain recombines TRBV20-1 with TRBJ1-4; D is unclear. The CDR3 is 15 amino acids. Trimming took off 3 bases at V and 3 bases at J, with 14 bases between the two ends. The germline V gene encodes CDR1 DFQATT and CDR2 SNEGSKA (reference sequence).

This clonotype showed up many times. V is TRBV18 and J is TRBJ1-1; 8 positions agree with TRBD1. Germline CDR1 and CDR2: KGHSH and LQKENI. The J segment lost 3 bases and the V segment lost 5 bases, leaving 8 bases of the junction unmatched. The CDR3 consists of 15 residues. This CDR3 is CASSSDRAEYTEAFF. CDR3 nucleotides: TGTGCCAGCTCATCGGACAGGGCGGAGTACACTGAAGCTTTCTTT.

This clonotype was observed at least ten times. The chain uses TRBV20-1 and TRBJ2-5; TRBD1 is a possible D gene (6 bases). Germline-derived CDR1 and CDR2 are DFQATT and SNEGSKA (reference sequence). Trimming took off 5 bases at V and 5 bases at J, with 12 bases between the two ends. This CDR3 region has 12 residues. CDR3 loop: CSAWTAEETQYF. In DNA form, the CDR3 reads TGCAGTGCTTGGACAGCCGAGGAGACCCAGTACTTC.

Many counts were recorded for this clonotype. In DNA form, the CDR3 reads TGTGCCAGCAGTATCACCAGCGGGAGGAAGGCAGATACGCAGTATTTT. It yields the protein CASSITSGRKADTQYF. The chain carries TRBV28 and TRBJ2-3; 9 bases line up with TRBD2. The CDR3 is 16 amino acids. Germline CDR1 and CDR2: MDHEN and SYDVKM. The ends lost 5 bases at V and 4 bases at J; junction bases unmatched: 10.

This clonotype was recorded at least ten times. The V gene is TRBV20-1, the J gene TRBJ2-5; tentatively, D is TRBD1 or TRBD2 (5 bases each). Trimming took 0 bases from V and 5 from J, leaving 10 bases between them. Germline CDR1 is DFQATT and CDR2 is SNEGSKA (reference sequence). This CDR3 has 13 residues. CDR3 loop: CSARDHRDETQYF. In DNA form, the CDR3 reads TGCAGTGCTAGAGATCATCGGGACGAGACCCAGTACTTC.

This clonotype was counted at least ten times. In nucleotides, the CDR3 is TGTGCCACCAGTGTCACGACAGGGGAAGGAGGCACAGATACGCAGTATTTT. It yields the protein CATSVTTGEGGTDTQYF. This rearrangement joins TRBV24-1 to TRBJ2-3; TRBD1 matches at 8 bases. V lost 5 bases to trimming and J lost 1 base; unmatched junction nucleotides: 10. Germline values: CDR1 KGHDR, CDR2 SFDVKD. The length of the CDR3 is 17 residues.

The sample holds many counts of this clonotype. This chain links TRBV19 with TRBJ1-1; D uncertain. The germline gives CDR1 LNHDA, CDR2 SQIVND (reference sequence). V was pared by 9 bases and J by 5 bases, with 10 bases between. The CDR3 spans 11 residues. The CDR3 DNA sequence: TGTGCCAGCATCATGGGGACTGAAGCTTTCTTT. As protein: CASIMGTEAFF. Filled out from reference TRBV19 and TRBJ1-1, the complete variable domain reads DGGITQSPKYLFRKEGQNVTLSCEQNLNHDAMYWYRQDPGQGLRLIYYSQIVNDFQKGDIAEGYSVSREKKESFPLTVTSAQKNPTAFYLCASIMGTEAFFGQGTRLTVV.

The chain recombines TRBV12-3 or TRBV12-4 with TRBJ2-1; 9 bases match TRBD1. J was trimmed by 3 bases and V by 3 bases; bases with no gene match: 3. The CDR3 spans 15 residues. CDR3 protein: CASSFDRGFYNEQFF. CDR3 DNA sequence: TGTGCCAGCAGTTTCGACAGGGGGTTCTACAATGAGCAGTTCTTC.

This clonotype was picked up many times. CDR3 amino acids: CASRQGAGYYNEQFF. CDR3 nucleotides: TGTGCCAGCAGACAGGGGGCGGGTTATTACAATGAGCAGTTCTTC. The chain joins TRBV6-5 to TRBJ2-1; 9 bases align to TRBD1. CDR1 is MNHEY, CDR2 SVGAGI, per germline. The CDR3 sequence is 15 residues long. V lost 6 bases, J lost 4 bases, and 7 bases stayed unmatched.

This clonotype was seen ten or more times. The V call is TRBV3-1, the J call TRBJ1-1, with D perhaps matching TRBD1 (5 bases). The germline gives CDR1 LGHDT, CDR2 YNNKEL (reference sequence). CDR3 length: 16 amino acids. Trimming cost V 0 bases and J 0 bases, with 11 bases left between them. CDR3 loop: CASSQDARGLNTEAFF. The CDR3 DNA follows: TGTGCCAGCAGCCAAGATGCGAGGGGACTGAACACTGAAGCTTTCTTT.

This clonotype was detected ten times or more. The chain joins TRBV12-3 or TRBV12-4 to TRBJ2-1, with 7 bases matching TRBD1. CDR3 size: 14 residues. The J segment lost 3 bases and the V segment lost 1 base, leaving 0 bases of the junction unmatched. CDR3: CASSLGQGYNEQFF. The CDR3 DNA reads TGTGCCAGCAGTTTAGGACAGGGCTACAATGAGCAGTTCTTC.

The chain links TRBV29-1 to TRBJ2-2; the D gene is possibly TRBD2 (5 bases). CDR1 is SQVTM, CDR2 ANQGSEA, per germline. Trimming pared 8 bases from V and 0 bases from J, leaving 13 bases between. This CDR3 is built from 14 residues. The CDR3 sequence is CSIGLSANTGELFF. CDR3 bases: TGCAGCATCGGACTGAGCGCGAACACCGGGGAGCTGTTTTTT.

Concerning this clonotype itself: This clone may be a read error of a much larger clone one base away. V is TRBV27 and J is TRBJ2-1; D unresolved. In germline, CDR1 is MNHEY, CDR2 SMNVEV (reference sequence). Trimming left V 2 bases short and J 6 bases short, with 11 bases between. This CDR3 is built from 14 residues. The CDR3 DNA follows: TGTGCCAGCAGTTTAAGGAAGGGCACCAATGAGCAGTTCTTC. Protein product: CASSLRKGTNEQFF.

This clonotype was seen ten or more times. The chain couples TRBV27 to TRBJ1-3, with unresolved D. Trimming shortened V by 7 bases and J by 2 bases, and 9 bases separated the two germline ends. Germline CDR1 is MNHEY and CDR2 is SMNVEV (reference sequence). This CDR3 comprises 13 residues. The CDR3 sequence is CASKGGPGNTIYF. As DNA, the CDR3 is TGTGCCAGCAAGGGAGGGCCTGGAAACACCATATATTTT.

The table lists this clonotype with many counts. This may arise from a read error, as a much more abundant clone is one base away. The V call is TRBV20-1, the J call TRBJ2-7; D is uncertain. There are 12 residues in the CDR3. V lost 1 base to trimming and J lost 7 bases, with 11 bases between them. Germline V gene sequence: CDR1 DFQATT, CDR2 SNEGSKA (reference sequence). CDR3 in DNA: TGCAGTGCTAGAGGTCAGATGTGGGAGCAGTACTTC. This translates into CSARGQMWEQYF.

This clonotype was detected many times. Written as DNA, the CDR3 is TGTGCCAGCTCTCCCGGGACACCTGGCACAGATACGCAGTATTTT. Its translation is CASSPGTPGTDTQYF. The rearrangement links TRBV18 to TRBJ2-3; possibly TRBD1 for D (6 bases). Trimming removed 6 bases from V and 1 base from J, with 14 bases in between. This CDR3 region has 15 residues. The germline gives CDR1 KGHSH, CDR2 LQKENI.

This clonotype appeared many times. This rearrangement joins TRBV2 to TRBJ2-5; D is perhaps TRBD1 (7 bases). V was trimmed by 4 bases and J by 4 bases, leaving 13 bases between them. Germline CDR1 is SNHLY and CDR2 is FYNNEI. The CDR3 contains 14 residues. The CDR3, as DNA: TGTGCCAGCAGTGGCAACAGGGGAGGAGAGACCCAGTACTTC. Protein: CASSGNRGGETQYF.

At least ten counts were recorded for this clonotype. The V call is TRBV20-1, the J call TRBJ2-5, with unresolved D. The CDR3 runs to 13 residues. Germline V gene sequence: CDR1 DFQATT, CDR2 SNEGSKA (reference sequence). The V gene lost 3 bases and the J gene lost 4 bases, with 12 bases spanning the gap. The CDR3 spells CSASPRVAETQYF. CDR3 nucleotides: TGCAGTGCTAGTCCCCGGGTGGCAGAGACCCAGTACTTC.

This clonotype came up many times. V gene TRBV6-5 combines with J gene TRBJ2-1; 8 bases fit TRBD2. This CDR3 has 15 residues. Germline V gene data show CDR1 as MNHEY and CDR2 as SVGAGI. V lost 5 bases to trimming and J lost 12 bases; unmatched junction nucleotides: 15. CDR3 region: CASSPGTSTNNRQFF. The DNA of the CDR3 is TGTGCCAGCAGTCCCGGGACTAGTACCAACAATCGGCAGTTCTTC.

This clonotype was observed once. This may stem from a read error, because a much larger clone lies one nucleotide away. The chain's CDR3 is CASRVGTSGGSNEQFF. The CDR3 region has the DNA TGTGCCAGCAGGGTAGGGACTAGCGGGGGGTCCAATGAGCAGTTCTTC. J is TRBJ2-1 and V is TRBV6-5; 15 bases line up with TRBD2. Germline V CDR1 and CDR2: MNHEY, SVGAGI. This CDR3 is 16 amino acids long. With V trimmed by 6 bases and J by 6 bases, 6 bases remained unmatched.

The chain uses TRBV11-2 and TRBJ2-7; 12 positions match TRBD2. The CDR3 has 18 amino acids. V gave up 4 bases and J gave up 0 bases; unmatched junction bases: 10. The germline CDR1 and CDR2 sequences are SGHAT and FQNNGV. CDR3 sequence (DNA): TGTGCCAGCAGCTCCGTGGGGCGGACTAGCGGGACCTCCTACGAGCAGTACTTC. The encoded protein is CASSSVGRTSGTSYEQYF.

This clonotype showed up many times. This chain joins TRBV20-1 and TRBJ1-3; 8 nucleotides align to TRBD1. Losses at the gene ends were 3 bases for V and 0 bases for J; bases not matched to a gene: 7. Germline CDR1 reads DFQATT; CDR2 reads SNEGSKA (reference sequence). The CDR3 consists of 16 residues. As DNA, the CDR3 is TGCAGTGCTAGGAAGGGGACAGGCTTCTCTGGAAACACCATATATTTT. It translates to CSARKGTGFSGNTIYF.